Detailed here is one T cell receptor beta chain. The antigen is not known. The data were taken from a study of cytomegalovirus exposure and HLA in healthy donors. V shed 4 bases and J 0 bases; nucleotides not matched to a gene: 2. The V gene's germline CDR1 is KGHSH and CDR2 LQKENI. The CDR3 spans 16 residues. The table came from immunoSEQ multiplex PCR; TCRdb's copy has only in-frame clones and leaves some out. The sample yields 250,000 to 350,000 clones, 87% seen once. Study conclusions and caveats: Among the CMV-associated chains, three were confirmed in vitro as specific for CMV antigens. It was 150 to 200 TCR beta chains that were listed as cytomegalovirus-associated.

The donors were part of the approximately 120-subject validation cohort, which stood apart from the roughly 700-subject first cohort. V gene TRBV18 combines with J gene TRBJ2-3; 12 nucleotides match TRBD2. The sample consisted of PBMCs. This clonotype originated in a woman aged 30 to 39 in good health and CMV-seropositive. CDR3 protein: CASSQGTSGSTDTQYF. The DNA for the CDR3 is TGTGCCAGCTCACAGGGGACTAGCGGGAGCACAGATACGCAGTATTTT.